Each of the 18 T cell receptor beta chains below was sequenced from the same sample in a study of regulatory T cells in long-lasting Graves disease. Time point in this sample: newly diagnosed GD, antithyroid drugs for less than 3 months. Making the TCR library involved RNA that had been extracted from PBMCs. According to the study, TCR beta libraries were built with iRepertoire HTBI primers and CDR3-region Arm-PCR. TCRdb re-called the multiplex PCR reads with MiXCR, one entry per CDR3 protein. The repertoire holds a few hundred thousand distinct CDR3 sequences, with about 15% as singletons. This sample also appeared in a second study, on T cells in Graves' hyperthyroidism and ophthalmopathy.

Sequencing was performed on peripheral blood mononuclear cells (PBMCs), taken at new diagnosis, from a patient treated with antithyroid drugs. These receptors were obtained from a woman aged 40 to 55 with Graves disease.

In this sample, this clonotype turned up a few times. The chain employs TRBV4-1 and TRBJ2-7, with TRBD2 identical over 9 bases. The CDR3 length is 15 residues. V lost 0 bases, J lost 8 bases, and 8 bases stayed unmatched. Germline-derived CDR1 and CDR2 are MGHRA and YSYEKL. CDR3 region: CASSQDVAGVRKQYF. The CDR3 DNA reads as TGCGCCAGCAGCCAAGATGTAGCGGGAGTGCGTAAGCAGTACTTC.

CDR3 sequence: CASSLGQGAGGELFF. CDR3 in DNA: TGTGCCAGCAGCTTGGGACAGGGGGCAGGCGGGGAGCTGTTTTTT. This chain joins TRBV7-6 and TRBJ2-2; TRBD1 aligns across 12 bases. This CDR3 spans 15 amino acids. The V and J ends lost 3 bases and 7 bases, in that order; junction bases with no gene match: 3. The germline V gene has CDR1 SGHVS and CDR2 FNYEAQ.

As regards this clonotype: Only one base separates this from a far larger clonotype, so it likely reflects a read error. The chain employs TRBV7-2 and TRBJ2-5; TRBD2 agrees at 10 bases. CDR1 is SGHTA, CDR2 FQGNSA, per germline. This CDR3 comprises 15 residues. CDR3 bases: TGTGCCAGCAGCTTGGTGCCTAGCGGGAGAGAGGCCCAGTACTTC. The encoded protein is CASSLVPSGREAQYF.

The sample holds a few counts of this clonotype. The J gene is TRBJ2-5, the V gene TRBV19; TRBD2 matches at 8 bases. TRBJ2-1 matches the DNA end more closely, so the J call is doubtful. The germline V gene has CDR1 LNHDA and CDR2 SQIVND (reference sequence). CDR3 length: 16 amino acids. The CDR3 sequence is CASSISVSGIDAEQFF. The CDR3 DNA reads TGTGCCAGTAGTATTTCTGTTAGCGGGATTGATGCTGAGCAGTTCTTC.

This clonotype was counted a few times. CDR3 DNA: TGTGCCAGCAGTTCCCGGGACAAAGGGACAGACGAGCAGTACTTC. Translated: CASSSRDKGTDEQYF. The chain carries TRBV28 and TRBJ2-7; 7 nucleotides match TRBD1. The J segment lost 5 bases and the V segment lost 4 bases, leaving 11 bases of the junction unmatched. Germline CDR1 and CDR2: MDHEN and SYDVKM. The CDR3 totals 15 residues. Supplemented by reference TRBV28 and TRBJ2-7, the full variable domain reads DVKVTQSSRYLVKRTGEKVFLECVQDMDHENMFWYRQDPGLGLRLIYFSYDVKMKEKGDIPEGYSVSREKKERFSLILESASTNQTSMYLCASSSRDKGTDEQYFGPGTRLTVT.

In its sample, this clonotype was seen many times. The gene calls are TRBV28 and TRBJ2-1; TRBD1 aligns across 8 bases. CDR1 and CDR2 from the germline V gene are MDHEN and SYDVKM. V trimming: 2 bases; J trimming: 7 bases; junction bases outside the gene matches: 7. The CDR3 has 15 amino acids. The DNA of the CDR3 is TGTGCCAGCAGTTTAATCAGGGGGCTGGGTAATGAGCAGTTCTTC. This translates into CASSLIRGLGNEQFF.

This clonotype was picked up a small number of times. The chain employs TRBV28 and TRBJ2-3, with TRBD1 matching 8 bases. V gave up 3 bases and J gave up 6 bases; unmatched junction bases: 8. Germline CDR1 and CDR2: MDHEN and SYDVKM. This CDR3 contains 15 residues. The CDR3 sequence: CASSLRQGASDTQYF. In nucleotides, the CDR3 is TGTGCCAGCAGTTTGAGGCAGGGGGCCAGCGATACGCAGTATTTT.

This clonotype was counted many times. This chain links TRBV24-1 with TRBJ2-5, with D uncertain. The CDR3 covers 18 residues. Looked up from germline, CDR1 is KGHDR and CDR2 is SFDVKD. The V end was cut by 8 bases, the J end by 5 bases, with 29 bases between. The CDR3 DNA reads TGTGCCACCACCCCTACCAAACGACGGAGCCAAAAGACGGAGACCCAGTACTTC. Its translation: CATTPTKRRSQKTETQYF.

This clonotype was detected only a few times. This chain connects TRBV29-1 to TRBJ2-7; 7 bases fit TRBD1. The CDR3 length is 14 residues. Germline CDR1 reads SQVTM; CDR2 reads ANQGSEA. V lost 4 bases, J lost 2 bases, and 8 bases stayed unmatched. Here the CDR3 reads CSVARQGVPYEQYF. In DNA, the CDR3 is TGCAGCGTTGCTCGGCAGGGGGTGCCCTACGAGCAGTACTTC.

This clonotype was counted at least ten times. J is TRBJ2-3 and V is TRBV2, with 11 bases that match TRBD2. The V gene end was trimmed by 2 bases and the J gene end by 5 bases; junction bases not matched to a gene: 21. CDR1 SNHLY and CDR2 FYNNEI come from the germline V gene. The CDR3 contains 21 residues. The CDR3 spells CASSESMDGTTSGRSRDTQYF. Written as DNA, the CDR3 is TGTGCCAGCAGTGAAAGTATGGACGGCACTACTAGCGGGAGATCTAGAGATACGCAGTATTTT. Variable domain in full (rest from reference TRBV2 and TRBJ2-3): EPEVTQTPSHQVTQMGQEVILRCVPISNHLYFYWYRQILGQKVEFLVSFYNNEISEKSEIFDDQFSVERPDGSNFTLKIRSTKLEDSAMYFCASSESMDGTTSGRSRDTQYFGPGTRLTVL.

Ten or more counts support this clonotype. This chain joins TRBV11-2 and TRBJ2-7; D is possibly TRBD1 (6 bases). The V and J ends lost 0 bases and 3 bases respectively, with 6 bases between them. Germline loops: CDR1 SGHAT, CDR2 FQNNGV. The CDR3 totals 13 residues. CDR3 amino acids: CASSLDRGYEQYF. CDR3 nucleotides: TGTGCCAGCAGCTTAGACAGGGGCTACGAGCAGTACTTC.

The chain couples TRBV6-2 or TRBV6-3 to TRBJ2-1, with a tentative D call TRBD2 (5 bases). There are 16 residues in the CDR3. Between the trimmed V and J ends, which lost 2 bases and 6 bases, there was a span of 17 bases. Germline V lookup: CDR1 MNHEY, CDR2 SVGEGT. The CDR3 nucleotides read TGTGCCAGCAGTTACGGTGAGTATCGGAGGCGCAATGAGCAGTTCTTC. This gives the protein CASSYGEYRRRNEQFF.

This clonotype was counted between two and nine times. The rearrangement uses TRBV28 and TRBJ1-5; D remains unclear. This CDR3 spans 14 amino acids. Per the germline V gene, CDR1 is MDHEN and CDR2 is SYDVKM. Trimming left V 8 bases short and J 4 bases short, with 15 bases between. CDR3 sequence: CASYPDLTNQPQHF. The DNA for the CDR3 is TGTGCCAGCTACCCGGACCTTACGAATCAGCCCCAGCATTTT.

The chain carries TRBV9 and TRBJ2-3; TRBD2 aligns across 9 bases. V shed 7 bases, J shed 0 bases, and the junction held 12 bases outside the gene matches. CDR1 SGDLS and CDR2 YYNGEE come from the germline V gene. CDR3 length: 17 residues. As DNA, the CDR3 is TGTGCCAGCGCGACCGGGACTAGCTTCACTAGCACAGATACGCAGTATTTT. Translation gives CASATGTSFTSTDTQYF.

Of note for this clonotype: This sequence may be a read error, since a much larger clone differs from it by one base. The chain is built from TRBV6-1 and TRBJ2-2; D may be TRBD1 (7 bases). CDR3 length: 15 residues. Germline CDR1 and CDR2: MNHNS and SASEGT. The DNA of the CDR3 is TGTGCCAGCAGCCCCAGGGACAGAATAGGCGGGGAGCTGTCTTTT. This sequence encodes CASSPRDRIGGELSF.

As regards this clonotype: Given a much more abundant clone one base away, this may be a read error. V and J are TRBV24-1 and TRBJ2-1, with no clear D. This CDR3 is built from 16 residues. Germline loops: CDR1 KGHDR, CDR2 SFDVKD. CDR3 sequence: CATGDSRPASYNEQFF. Written as DNA, the CDR3 is TGTGCCACCGGTGATAGTAGGCCAGCCTCCTACAATGAGCAGTTCTTC.

This clonotype was seen ten or more times. V is TRBV7-9 and J is TRBJ1-1; D is perhaps TRBD1 (6 bases). Germline loops: CDR1 SEHNR, CDR2 FQNEAQ (reference sequence). V was shortened by 0 bases and J by 2 bases, with 10 bases between the two germline ends. This CDR3 is 15 amino acids long. The CDR3 here is CASSLAGGLNTEAFF. The CDR3 nucleotides are TGTGCCAGCAGCTTAGCGGGGGGCTTAAACACTGAAGCTTTCTTT.

At least ten counts were recorded for this clonotype. The V and J genes are TRBV24-1 and TRBJ2-1; D not resolved. Germline V CDR1 and CDR2: KGHDR, SFDVKD. V dropped 3 bases and J dropped 7 bases, with 18 bases sitting between them. The CDR3 is made up of 16 amino acids. The CDR3 spells CATSDLQRTNYNEQFF. CDR3 bases: TGTGCCACCAGTGATCTCCAGCGAACCAACTATAATGAGCAGTTCTTC.